These T cell receptor beta chains were read from a single sample in a study of blood T cell repertoires in COVID-19. The data were produced by immunoSEQ multiplex PCR, yet TCRdb's version contains in-frame clones alone and is incomplete. The table has some 250,000 clones, 84% seen once. Source material: peripheral blood. The receptors derive from a man aged 55-75 years with acute or convalescent COVID-19. Both conserved end residues are part of each CDR3. The D gene is left open where the match is weak. Not every row has a clone size; where given, it reads once, few, many or a size class.

j_call clone_size d_call v_call cdr3_aa cdr3_nt
TRBJ2-1 NA TRBD1 TRBV7-9 CASSQRDSPNEQFF TGTGCCAGCAGCCAACGGGACAGTCCCAATGAGCAGTTCTTC
TRBJ1-3 NA NA TRBV5-6 CASSLHPSGNTIYF TGTGCCAGCAGTTTACACCCGTCTGGAAACACCATATATTTT
TRBJ1-2 NA TRBD1 TRBV18 CASSPGGTGRLLGYGYTF TGTGCCAGCTCACCGGGCGGGACAGGGCGTCTCCTAGGCTATGGCTACACCTTC
TRBJ2-7 once NA TRBV27 CASSLQGNTFYEQYF TGTGCCAGCAGTTTACAGGGGAATACCTTCTACGAGCAGTACTTC
TRBJ2-5 NA NA TRBV7-2 CASSLEGFDQETQYF TGTGCCAGCAGCTTAGAGGGGTTTGATCAAGAGACCCAGTACTTC
TRBJ2-5 NA NA TRBV3-1/TRBV3-2 CASSLRGPRVETQYF TGTGCCAGCAGCCTCCGAGGCCCCAGGGTAGAGACCCAGTACTTC
TRBJ1-3 NA NA TRBV2 CASRQDTISGNTIYF TGTGCCAGCCGGCAGGACACCATCTCTGGAAACACCATATATTTT
TRBJ2-5 NA NA TRBV7-9 CASGGVRETQYF TGTGCCAGTGGAGGGGTCCGTGAGACCCAGTACTTC
TRBJ1-2 once NA TRBV23-1 CASSQSWIGPNYGYTF TGCGCCAGCAGTCAATCGTGGATTGGGCCTAACTATGGCTACACCTTC
TRBJ2-5 NA NA TRBV19 CASSSGSWQETQYF TGTGCCAGTAGTTCGGGGAGTTGGCAAGAGACCCAGTACTTC
TRBJ2-7 NA NA TRBV28 CASILSGGAYEQYF TGTGCCAGCATTTTATCGGGGGGCGCGTACGAGCAGTACTTC